This record covers a single T cell receptor beta chain. Its antigen remains unidentified. This sample stems from a study of T cell responses to AZD1222 COVID-19 vaccine. General study findings and limits: Only a handful of individuals given AZD1222 were seropositive at baseline. Spike-wide coverage was observed for vaccine-associated CD4 TCRs, with dominant responses at 160-218 and 743-854.

Method: immunoSEQ multiplex PCR; TCRdb's copy keeps in-frame clones and lacks some. The sample includes 95,000 to 100,000 clones, about 86% seen only once; the top ten take 1.2% to 1.5%. The CDR3 extends over 15 amino acids. The germline V gene has CDR1 GTSNPN and CDR2 SVGIG (reference sequence). The junction had 8 bases not matched to a gene; V was cut back by 1 base and J by 4 bases. The chain has TRBV30 and TRBJ1-1, with 8 bases aligning to TRBD1. This receptor was obtained from an adult in good health. Sample: peripheral blood, taken on day 0 of AZD1222 vaccination. The CDR3 spells CAWSALLDRGTEAFF. The CDR3 DNA sequence: TGTGCCTGGAGTGCCCTATTAGACAGGGGCACTGAAGCTTTCTTT.